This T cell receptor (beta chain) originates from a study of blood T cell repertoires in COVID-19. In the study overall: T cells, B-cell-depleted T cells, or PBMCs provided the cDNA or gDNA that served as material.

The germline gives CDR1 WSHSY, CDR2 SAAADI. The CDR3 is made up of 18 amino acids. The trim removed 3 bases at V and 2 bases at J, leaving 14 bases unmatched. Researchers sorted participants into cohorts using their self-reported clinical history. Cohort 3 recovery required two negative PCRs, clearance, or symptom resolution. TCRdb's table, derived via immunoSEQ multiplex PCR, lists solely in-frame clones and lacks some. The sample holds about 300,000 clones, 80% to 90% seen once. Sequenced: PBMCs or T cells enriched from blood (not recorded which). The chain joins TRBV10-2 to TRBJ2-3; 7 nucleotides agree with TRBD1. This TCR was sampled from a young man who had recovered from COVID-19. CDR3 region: CASSDEGAVAPFTDTQYF. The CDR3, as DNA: TGCGCCAGCAGTGACGAGGGGGCGGTCGCCCCCTTCACAGATACGCAGTATTTT.